This T cell receptor beta chain was obtained from a study of cytomegalovirus exposure and HLA in healthy donors. Sequencing was performed with immunoSEQ multiplex PCR; in TCRdb, only in-frame clones are kept and a portion is missing. The data show a few hundred thousand clones, 88% seen once. Per the germline V gene, CDR1 is PRHDT and CDR2 is FYEKMQ (reference sequence). V was cut by 3 bases and J by 4 bases, with 12 bases left in between. The CDR3 spans 14 residues. The sequenced material came from PBMCs. This TCR derives from a man aged 30 to 45 in good health and CMV-seronegative. The rearrangement uses TRBV13 and TRBJ1-1, with D unresolved. The CDR3 sequence is CASSFYSSRTEAFF. The CDR3, as DNA: TGTGCCAGCAGCTTTTACAGTAGTCGCACTGAAGCTTTCTTT.